This T cell receptor beta chain was captured by sequencing in a study of T cells after yellow fever vaccination. For the study at large: When fractions had low cell numbers, they were prepared with SMART-Seq v4 Ultra Low Input.

Points on this clonotype: What it binds is unknown.

The 5'RACE template-switching step produced TCR cDNA and added a universal primer site and UMIs. TCRdb re-analysed the 5' RACE reads in MiXCR, keeping a single row per CDR3 protein. There are roughly 160,000 distinct CDR3 sequences in the sample; 9.3% occur only once, and around 40% lies in the top ten. There are 17 residues in the CDR3. Germline assignment: CDR1 SNHLY and CDR2 FYNNEI. Germline trimming cut 2 bases from V and 6 bases from J; bases unmatched to any gene: 13. Regarding the study as a whole: Among primary-vaccination clones, most reappeared after the booster, at roughly 96% for CD4 and more than 75% for CD8.

The chain joins TRBV2 to TRBJ2-3, with 8 positions matching TRBD2. The sequence was collected from a man between 18 and 29 years old who received the YFV17D yellow fever vaccine. The sequences come from CD8+ T cells sorted from PBMCs, collected 45 days after the yellow fever booster vaccination. CDR3 nucleotides: TGTGCCAGCAGTGAATATGGACTAGCCAATCCGCGCGATACGCAGTATTTT. This sequence encodes CASSEYGLANPRDTQYF.